This entry is about one T cell receptor beta chain. This clonotype was counted a few times. No cognate antigen has been identified for it. Within one base of it there is no much larger clone, and no base qualities were kept. The method was PCR. The instrument given in TCRdb is Illumina HiSeq 2500. To reduce PCR and sequencing biases, unique molecular identifiers were incorporated into the TCR beta cDNA libraries. Every 1 to 10 million input T cells yielded about 500,000 cDNA molecules, meaning each molecule approximated one T cell. The patient libraries were prepared and sequenced with the same protocol used for the earlier healthy control dataset. Within a given batch, samples were prepared together, multiplexed and sequenced on the same HiSeq lane. On the study's bioinformatics: MIGEC was used to process the raw barcoded reads, and molecular identifier groups with only a single read were discarded before consensus assembly and CDR3 extraction. VDJtools was used for post-analysis of the clonotype tables, with diversity normalized by down-sampling every dataset to the smallest sample size. To correct batch-related cross-sample contamination, repertoire overlap clustering matched CDR3 amino acid sequences but not nucleotide sequences. TCRdb redid the processing of the public reads, applying fastp at Q25 and MiXCR, and retained in-frame beta chains. Each CDR3 protein gets just one entry, which takes the most common genes and DNA from the rows behind it. Here the V and J calls rest on TCRdb's processing, not on the authors' analysis. The sample table contains around 440,000 distinct CDR3 sequences; only one count was recorded for under 55% of them. The ten biggest clones cover 9.5% to 13% of the sample.

V is reduced by 2 bases and J by 0 bases, leaving a spacing of 8 bases between them. Per the germline V gene, SGHTA is the CDR1 and FQGNSA is the CDR2. From cysteine to phenylalanine, the CDR3 is 16 amino acids long. Only the CDR3 region is kept as DNA, spanning 48 bases read in frame from base 1. The sample originates from a study of post-analysis software for immune sequencing data (dated by TCRdb to the mid-2010s). With regard to the full study: Disease courses on record covered relapsing-remitting, secondary progressive and progressive-relapsing multiple sclerosis, though some patients had no subtype annotation. A subset of samples was prepared in parallel using single-end sample barcoding, then pooled and co-amplified after Illumina adapter ligation. The patient repertoires were compared against 11 previously published healthy control repertoires obtained from donors aged about 6 to 26 years.

TCR beta repertoires were profiled from peripheral blood of some 13 young patients with multiple sclerosis to demonstrate the VDJtools post-analysis software. The multiple sclerosis patients were children and adolescents between roughly 6 and 17 years of age. The study at large found these results: The control group was slightly older than the multiple sclerosis patient group. Significantly higher frequencies in patients than in controls were found for roughly 5 TRBV segments, including TRBV5-6, TRBV5-1 and TRBV20-1. Significantly lower normalized Chao1 diversity was found in multiple sclerosis patients than in controls, suggesting substantial peripheral T-cell clonal expansion. Direct clustering with F measure showed strong co-clustering of samples prepared in the same batch, prompting a batch-effect correction.

This clonotype was sampled from a girl aged 10-17 years with multiple sclerosis. Sequenced: blood. Here the chain combines TRBV7-2 and TRBJ2-6, with no D gene named confidently. In nucleotide form, the sequence is TGTGCCAGCAGCTTAAATAGGTTCTCTGGGGCCAACGTCCTGACTTTC. It codes for CASSLNRFSGANVLTF.